This TCR beta chain emerged from a study of T cells after yellow fever vaccination. TCRdb processed the 5' RACE reads anew with MiXCR; each CDR3 protein has one entry. The repertoire holds about 400,000 distinct CDR3 sequences, around 10% seen once, with about 17% in the top ten. The CDR3 consists of 15 residues. The V and J ends lost 6 bases and 2 bases respectively, with 17 bases between them. CDR1 is MNHNS and CDR2 is SASEGT in the germline V gene. This clonotype was obtained from a man aged 18 to 30 who received the YFV17D yellow fever vaccine. The chain combines TRBV6-1 with TRBJ2-7; D gene ambiguous. The sequencing here drew on PBMCs, taken on the day of the first yellow fever vaccination. CDR3 residues: CASRTGQELTYEQYF. CDR3 coding DNA: TGTGCCAGCAGGACCGGGCAGGAGCTGACCTACGAGCAGTACTTC.